The sequence of this TCR beta chain was determined in a study of cytomegalovirus exposure and HLA in healthy donors. Whole-study findings and limits: Specificity of a few CMV-associated chains for CMV antigens was verified in vitro.

The CDR3 length is 16 residues. Trimming took 4 bases from V and 2 from J; bases not matched to a gene: 11. In germline, CDR1 is SGHRS, CDR2 YFSETQ. To note about this clone: No antigen is known for it.

This table comes from immunoSEQ multiplex PCR, and its TCRdb copy is limited to in-frame clones, with some not included. The sample lists about 79,000 clones, 80% to 95% seen once, with 3% to 4.5% in the top ten. The sequencing input was PBMCs. The chain recombines TRBV5-1 with TRBJ2-5; 7 nucleotides align to TRBD1. The clonotype comes from a woman between 25 and 40 years old in good health and CMV-seronegative. The CDR3 reads CASSKGDSLLQETQYF. The CDR3 DNA is TGCGCCAGCAGCAAGGGGGACAGTTTACTTCAAGAGACCCAGTACTTC.